This T cell receptor (beta chain) was sequenced during a study of Tregs in tolerant kidney transplant recipients. Study-wide points: Few patients were studied, so findings need validation in larger groups. The most relevant donor-specific Treg TCRbeta repertoire apparently came from expansion with activated donor B cells.

Comment on this clone: Its matching antigen is unknown. The sequence runs out 3 residues before the end of the CDR3; the remainder is reconstructed from the germline J gene.

Unmatched junction bases numbered 7, after V lost 10 bases and J lost 1 base. Per germline, CDR1 LNHDA and CDR2 SQIVND (reference sequence). The CDR3 spans 14 residues. Some clones are missing from TCRdb's copy, which holds only in-frame ones; the method was immunoSEQ multiplex PCR. Across 25,000 to 35,000 clones, the top ten clones capture around 8% of the sample. The sequence derives from a human donor who received a combined kidney and bone marrow transplant. The sample in question was CD8+ T cells from blood, obtained before the transplant. The rearrangement joins TRBV19 to TRBJ2-7, with 10 bases fitting TRBD2. CDR3 region: CATSETSGSYEQYF. CDR3 DNA (partial): TGTGCCACCTCCGAGACTAGCGGGTCCTACGAG.